One and the same sample provided the 13 T cell receptor beta chains below, sequenced in a study of blood T cell repertoires in COVID-19. Profiled with immunoSEQ multiplex PCR; TCRdb holds only in-frame clones, not every one. The data hold around 150,000 clones, with more than 75% observed a single time. Sample: peripheral blood. The receptor source for this set is a man between 65 and 85 years old with acute or convalescent COVID-19.

The chain links TRBV5-1 to TRBJ2-7; no clear D. The V end lost 2 bases, the J end lost 0 bases, and 9 bases lay between the germline ends. The CDR3 is 14 amino acids. Germline CDR1 SGHRS, CDR2 YFSETQ. In nucleotides, the CDR3 is TGCGCCAGCAGCTTCGCAGGCCGCTCCTACGAGCAGTACTTC. Encoded protein: CASSFAGRSYEQYF.

The rearrangement links TRBV5-1 to TRBJ2-7, with 7 bases lining up with TRBD1. J lost 3 bases, V lost 4 bases, and 16 bases had no gene match. This CDR3 has 17 residues. CDR1 and CDR2 from the germline V gene are SGHRS and YFSETQ. CDR3 amino acids: CASSEGRFRDRDYEQYF. CDR3 sequence (DNA): TGCGCCAGCAGCGAGGGCCGATTCCGGGACAGAGACTACGAGCAGTACTTC.

The chain links TRBV12-5 to TRBJ2-5; no firm D call. The V end lost 6 bases, the J end lost 2 bases, and 13 bases lay between the germline ends. The CDR3 length is 14 residues. Germline V gene sequence: CDR1 LGHNT, CDR2 FRNRAP. CDR3 sequence: CASGHQTEQETQYF. The CDR3 DNA reads as TGTGCTAGTGGCCACCAAACAGAGCAAGAGACCCAGTACTTC. The full variable domain, in which reference TRBV12-5 and TRBJ2-5 provide the parts outside the CDR3, is DARVTQTPRHKVTEMGQEVTMRCQPILGHNTVFWYRQTMMQGLELLAYFRNRAPLDDSGMPKDRFSAEMPDATLATLKIQPSEPRDSAVYFCASGHQTEQETQYFGPGTRLLVL.

V gene TRBV4-2 combines with J gene TRBJ1-1; weak D call: TRBD1 (5 bases). The CDR3 runs 15 residues. The V end lost 1 base, the J end lost 3 bases, and 12 bases lay between the germline ends. Germline CDR1 LGHNA, CDR2 YNFKEQ. The DNA of the CDR3 is TGTGCCAGCAGCCAAGGTATCCAGGGCTACACTGAAGCTTTCTTT. Its translation is CASSQGIQGYTEAFF.

This clone has only one observation. The CDR3 region is CASRWSGGAGGELFF. CDR3 nucleotides: TGTGCCAGTAGGTGGTCGGGGGGCGCGGGCGGGGAGCTGTTTTTT. The chain recombines TRBV19 with TRBJ2-2; a possible D gene is TRBD2 (7 bases). V lost 6 bases, J lost 7 bases, and 18 bases lay in between. Germline CDR1 LNHDA, CDR2 SQIVND (reference sequence). This CDR3 spans 15 amino acids. Full variable domain (rest looked up from reference TRBV19 and TRBJ2-2): DGGITQSPKYLFRKEGQNVTLSCEQNLNHDAMYWYRQDPGQGLRLIYYSQIVNDFQKGDIAEGYSVSREKKESFPLTVTSAQKNPTAFYLCASRWSGGAGGELFFGEGSRLTVL.

This rearrangement joins TRBV6-1 to TRBJ1-4; possibly TRBD1 for D (6 bases). Germline CDR1 reads MNHNS; CDR2 reads SASEGT. V shed 2 bases and J shed 7 bases, with 14 bases lying between them. This CDR3 is built from 15 residues. As DNA, the CDR3 is TGTGCCAGCAGTGAAAATGGGCTAGGGGGTGAAAAACTGTTTTTT. Its translation: CASSENGLGGEKLFF.

The chain carries TRBV4-1 and TRBJ2-1, with TRBD2 matching 11 bases. Trimming cost V 0 bases and J 4 bases; bases outside gene matches: 2. Looked up from germline, CDR1 is MGHRA and CDR2 is YSYEKL. The CDR3 contains 16 residues. The CDR3 protein is CASSQDWTSGYNEQFF. In nucleotides, the CDR3 is TGCGCCAGCAGCCAAGATTGGACTAGCGGGTACAATGAGCAGTTCTTC.

The gene calls are TRBV30 and TRBJ1-3, with a weak D call TRBD1 (6 bases). V shed 0 bases and J shed 1 base, with 10 bases lying between them. Per germline, CDR1 GTSNPN and CDR2 SVGIG (reference sequence). This CDR3 spans 15 amino acids. CDR3 coding DNA: TGTGCCTGGAGTGTAGGGACACGGTCTGGAAACACCATATATTTT. Residues: CAWSVGTRSGNTIYF.

V and J are TRBV28 and TRBJ2-2; D remains ambiguous. The germline CDR1 and CDR2 sequences are MDHEN and SYDVKM. The CDR3 extends over 14 amino acids. Deletions cut 2 bases from V and 1 base from J, with 5 bases between. In DNA, the CDR3 is TGTGCCAGCAGTTTAGGGCTGAACACCGGGGAGCTGTTTTTT. This gives the protein CASSLGLNTGELFF.

V is TRBV19 and J is TRBJ1-4, with a possible D match to TRBD1 (5 bases). Germline CDR1 is LNHDA and CDR2 is SQIVND (reference sequence). V lost 5 bases and J 10 bases, leaving 11 bases between the germline ends. The CDR3 runs to 12 residues. CDR3 sequence reads: CASSELRGKLFF. In DNA, the CDR3 is TGTGCCAGTAGTGAGCTTAGGGGAAAACTGTTTTTT.

This chain uses TRBV25-1 with TRBJ1-1, with TRBD1 as a possible D gene (5 bases). CDR1 MGHDK and CDR2 SYGVNS come from the germline V gene. V was shortened by 1 base and J by 6 bases, with 15 bases between the two germline ends. This CDR3 comprises 15 residues. CDR3 protein: CASSESRLGVSEAFF. The DNA for the CDR3 is TGTGCCAGCAGTGAATCTAGGTTAGGGGTGTCTGAAGCTTTCTTT.

The J gene is TRBJ2-3, the V gene TRBV7-9; 7 bases are shared with TRBD2. Germline lookup yields CDR1 SEHNR and CDR2 FQNEAQ (reference sequence). This CDR3 is built from 16 residues. Germline trimming cut 5 bases from V and 3 bases from J; bases unmatched to any gene: 11. The CDR3 protein is CASSPLGTNGTDTQYF. The CDR3, as DNA: TGTGCCAGCAGCCCCCTGGGGACTAACGGAACAGATACGCAGTATTTT.

The J gene is TRBJ2-2, the V gene TRBV7-8; maybe TRBD2 (5 bases). Deletions cut 8 bases from V and 6 bases from J, with 10 bases between. CDR1 and CDR2 from the germline V gene are SGHVS and FQNEAQ. The CDR3 has 12 amino acids. The chain's CDR3 is CASGLGAGELFF. The CDR3 bases are TGTGCCAGCGGGCTCGGGGCCGGGGAGCTGTTTTTT.